The rows below give T cell receptor beta chains drawn from one sample of a study of vaccination and CD4 T cells after COVID-19. TCRdb reprocessed the PCR reads via MiXCR and lists one record per CDR3 protein. The sample carries 16,000 or so distinct CDR3 sequences, about 45% recorded once. These receptors' antigens are unknown. The material was CD4+ T cells from blood, cultured in vitro, obtained after SARS-CoV-2 vaccination. These receptors all stem from a human donor who had recovered from COVID-19. Each CDR3 is given with its conserved first and last residue. Each record gives: V gene, D gene, J gene, clone size, CDR3 protein, CDR3 DNA. A D gene is named only where the DNA matches it firmly. Not every row has a clone size; where given, it reads once, few, many or a size class.

V gene: TRBV20-1
D gene: TRBD2
J gene: TRBJ2-5
clone size: few
CDR3 protein: CSASSRGGPGQETQYF
CDR3 DNA: TGCAGTGCTTCCTCCCGCGGGGGACCCGGACAAGAGACCCAGTACTTC

V gene: TRBV25-1
D gene: -
J gene: TRBJ1-1
clone size: -
CDR3 protein: CASSEIKGRGEAFF
CDR3 DNA: TGTGCCAGCAGTGAAATAAAGGGGCGTGGTGAAGCTTTCTTT

V gene: TRBV7-9
D gene: -
J gene: TRBJ1-4
clone size: few
CDR3 protein: CASSLGRTTNEKLFF
CDR3 DNA: TGTGCCAGCAGCTTAGGCCGAACAACTAATGAAAAACTGTTTTTT

V gene: TRBV5-8
D gene: TRBD2
J gene: TRBJ2-1
clone size: -
CDR3 protein: CASSRKTSGYNEQFF
CDR3 DNA: TGTGCCAGCAGCCGAAAGACTAGCGGTTACAATGAGCAGTTCTTC

V gene: TRBV2
D gene: -
J gene: TRBJ1-4
clone size: few
CDR3 protein: CASSDWGSGEKLFF
CDR3 DNA: TGTGCCAGCAGTGATTGGGGAAGCGGTGAAAAACTGTTTTTT

V gene: TRBV4-1
D gene: -
J gene: TRBJ2-4
clone size: -
CDR3 protein: CASSQVGGKNIQYF
CDR3 DNA: TGCGCCAGCAGCCAAGTGGGCGGTAAAAACATTCAGTACTTC

V gene: TRBV20-1
D gene: -
J gene: TRBJ2-1
clone size: -
CDR3 protein: CSARPGGANYNEQFF
CDR3 DNA: TGCAGTGCTAGACCTGGGGGGGCTAACTACAATGAGCAGTTCTTC

V gene: TRBV28
D gene: -
J gene: TRBJ1-1
clone size: -
CDR3 protein: CASSLNAGYRAFF
CDR3 DNA: TGTGCCAGCAGTTTAAACGCAGGGTACAGGGCTTTCTTT

V gene: TRBV15
D gene: -
J gene: TRBJ2-3
clone size: -
CDR3 protein: CATSEKPTDTQYF
CDR3 DNA: TGTGCCACCAGCGAAAAACCCACAGATACGCAGTATTTT

V gene: TRBV7-2
D gene: -
J gene: TRBJ1-5
clone size: few
CDR3 protein: CASSSQVNQPQHF
CDR3 DNA: TGTGCCAGCAGCTCACAGGTTAATCAGCCCCAGCATTTT

V gene: TRBV7-8
D gene: TRBD2
J gene: TRBJ2-2
clone size: few
CDR3 protein: CASSLGLAGTNTGELFF
CDR3 DNA: TGTGCCAGCAGCCTGGGACTAGCGGGAACGAACACCGGGGAGCTGTTTTTT

V gene: TRBV12-3/TRBV12-4
D gene: -
J gene: TRBJ1-4
clone size: -
CDR3 protein: CASSLAGQGEKLFF
CDR3 DNA: TGTGCCAGCAGTTTAGCGGGGCAGGGGGAAAAACTGTTTTTT

V gene: TRBV6-1
D gene: TRBD2
J gene: TRBJ2-7
clone size: -
CDR3 protein: CASSRSGGYYEQYF
CDR3 DNA: TGTGCCAGCAGCCGAAGCGGGGGGTACTACGAGCAGTACTTC

V gene: TRBV6-1
D gene: -
J gene: TRBJ1-3
clone size: -
CDR3 protein: CASSPPGLSGNTIYF
CDR3 DNA: TGTGCCAGCAGCCCGCCCGGTCTCTCTGGAAACACCATATATTTT

V gene: TRBV28
D gene: TRBD1
J gene: TRBJ1-5
clone size: -
CDR3 protein: CASSLGQGSNQPQHF
CDR3 DNA: TGTGCCAGCAGTTTGGGACAGGGCAGCAATCAGCCCCAGCATTTT

V gene: TRBV6-2/TRBV6-3
D gene: TRBD1
J gene: TRBJ1-5
clone size: few
CDR3 protein: CASTRTGRSNQPQHF
CDR3 DNA: TGTGCCAGCACCCGGACAGGGCGAAGCAATCAGCCCCAGCATTTT

V gene: TRBV28
D gene: TRBD1
J gene: TRBJ1-5
clone size: -
CDR3 protein: CASSSTAGGAWGQPQHF
CDR3 DNA: TGTGCCAGCAGTTCGACCGCAGGGGGGGCGTGGGGACAGCCCCAGCATTTT

V gene: TRBV7-9
D gene: -
J gene: TRBJ2-3
clone size: -
CDR3 protein: CASSFGTPRTDTQYF
CDR3 DNA: TGTGCCAGCAGCTTCGGGACTCCCCGCACAGATACGCAGTATTTT

V gene: TRBV28
D gene: -
J gene: TRBJ2-2
clone size: -
CDR3 protein: CATSKRPAELFF
CDR3 DNA: TGTGCCACCAGCAAGCGCCCCGCCGAGCTGTTTTTT

V gene: TRBV7-2
D gene: TRBD2
J gene: TRBJ2-1
clone size: medium-sized
CDR3 protein: CASRLARETASGRYRGYNEQFF
CDR3 DNA: TGTGCCAGCAGGCTGGCCAGGGAGACTGCTAGCGGGAGATATCGGGGCTACAATGAGCAGTTCTTC

V gene: TRBV5-8
D gene: -
J gene: TRBJ2-7
clone size: -
CDR3 protein: CASSHGGLGGYEQYF
CDR3 DNA: TGTGCCAGCAGCCACGGGGGGCTGGGGGGTTACGAGCAGTACTTC

V gene: TRBV18
D gene: TRBD2
J gene: TRBJ2-1
clone size: -
CDR3 protein: CASSPGLAGWNEQFF
CDR3 DNA: TGTGCCAGCTCACCGGGACTAGCGGGATGGAATGAGCAGTTCTTC

V gene: TRBV4-3
D gene: -
J gene: TRBJ1-3
clone size: once
CDR3 protein: CASSQADYSGNTIYF
CDR3 DNA: TGCGCCAGCAGCCAGGCAGATTACTCTGGAAACACCATATATTTT

V gene: TRBV20-1
D gene: -
J gene: TRBJ2-7
clone size: few
CDR3 protein: CSARRTGRAPGEYEQYF
CDR3 DNA: TGCAGTGCTAGACGGACAGGGAGGGCCCCTGGTGAATACGAGCAGTACTTC

V gene: TRBV6-1
D gene: TRBD1
J gene: TRBJ1-5
clone size: few
CDR3 protein: CASSPQGSGNQPQHF
CDR3 DNA: TGTGCCAGCAGCCCACAGGGGAGCGGCAATCAGCCCCAGCATTTT

V gene: TRBV2
D gene: -
J gene: TRBJ2-2
clone size: -
CDR3 protein: CASRLSLETGELFF
CDR3 DNA: TGTGCCAGCAGGCTATCACTAGAAACCGGGGAGCTGTTTTTT

V gene: TRBV18
D gene: -
J gene: TRBJ2-3
clone size: -
CDR3 protein: CASSPQSSTDTQYF
CDR3 DNA: TGTGCCAGCTCACCACAGTCTAGCACAGATACGCAGTATTTT

V gene: TRBV21-1
D gene: -
J gene: TRBJ1-2
clone size: few
CDR3 protein: CASSKAYSRTDSGYTF
CDR3 DNA: TGTGCCAGCAGCAAAGCATACTCAAGGACAGATTCGGGCTACACCTTC

V gene: TRBV19
D gene: TRBD1
J gene: TRBJ2-3
clone size: -
CDR3 protein: CASSGTGGGADTQYF
CDR3 DNA: TGTGCCAGTAGTGGTACAGGGGGAGGCGCAGATACGCAGTATTTT

V gene: TRBV6-1
D gene: TRBD1
J gene: TRBJ1-2
clone size: large
CDR3 protein: CASSSRTGDYGYTF
CDR3 DNA: TGTGCCAGCAGTAGCCGGACAGGTGACTATGGCTACACCTTC

V gene: TRBV20-1
D gene: TRBD2
J gene: TRBJ2-1
clone size: -
CDR3 protein: CSARDLGLAHNEQFF
CDR3 DNA: TGCAGTGCTAGAGATCTGGGACTAGCTCACAATGAGCAGTTCTTC

V gene: TRBV15
D gene: -
J gene: TRBJ2-1
clone size: few
CDR3 protein: CATSRDPLEGEQFF
CDR3 DNA: TGTGCCACCAGCAGAGATCCCCTAGAAGGTGAGCAGTTCTTC

V gene: TRBV7-2
D gene: TRBD2
J gene: TRBJ2-1
clone size: -
CDR3 protein: CASSWGLAEYNEQFF
CDR3 DNA: TGTGCCAGCAGCTGGGGACTAGCGGAATACAATGAGCAGTTCTTC

V gene: TRBV6-4
D gene: -
J gene: TRBJ1-1
clone size: few
CDR3 protein: CASSVRTNTEAFF
CDR3 DNA: TGTGCCAGCAGTGTTCGCACCAACACTGAAGCTTTCTTT

V gene: TRBV6-2/TRBV6-3
D gene: TRBD2
J gene: TRBJ2-1
clone size: -
CDR3 protein: CASRLSGRSYNEQFF
CDR3 DNA: TGTGCCAGCAGACTAAGCGGGAGATCCTACAATGAGCAGTTCTTC

V gene: TRBV7-2
D gene: -
J gene: TRBJ2-3
clone size: -
CDR3 protein: CASSGGNTDTQYF
CDR3 DNA: TGTGCCAGCAGCGGGGGAAACACAGATACGCAGTATTTT

V gene: TRBV10-3
D gene: TRBD2
J gene: TRBJ2-7
clone size: few
CDR3 protein: CAISEVSGKYEQYF
CDR3 DNA: TGTGCCATCAGTGAGGTTAGCGGGAAATACGAGCAGTACTTC

V gene: TRBV20-1
D gene: TRBD2
J gene: TRBJ2-1
clone size: -
CDR3 protein: CSARGPSGRVFNEQFF
CDR3 DNA: TGCAGTGCTAGGGGGCCTAGCGGGAGAGTGTTCAATGAGCAGTTCTTC

V gene: TRBV2
D gene: TRBD2
J gene: TRBJ2-5
clone size: -
CDR3 protein: CASSDSGRARETQYF
CDR3 DNA: TGTGCCAGCAGTGATAGCGGGAGGGCCCGTGAGACCCAGTACTTC

V gene: TRBV24-1
D gene: -
J gene: TRBJ1-5
clone size: -
CDR3 protein: CATSDPRGGNQPQHF
CDR3 DNA: TGTGCCACCAGTGACCCGAGGGGAGGTAATCAGCCCCAGCATTTT

V gene: TRBV7-3
D gene: -
J gene: TRBJ2-7
clone size: -
CDR3 protein: CASSPGRRGYEQYF
CDR3 DNA: TGTGCCAGCAGCCCTGGGAGAAGGGGCTACGAGCAGTACTTC

V gene: TRBV6-1
D gene: -
J gene: TRBJ1-5
clone size: -
CDR3 protein: CASSEANQPQHF
CDR3 DNA: TGTGCCAGCAGTGAAGCCAATCAGCCCCAGCATTTT

V gene: TRBV28
D gene: -
J gene: TRBJ1-5
clone size: few
CDR3 protein: CASSLGGRPRGAQHF
CDR3 DNA: TGTGCCAGCAGCCTCGGTGGCCGACCAAGAGGGGCCCAGCATTTT

V gene: TRBV5-1
D gene: -
J gene: TRBJ2-7
clone size: -
CDR3 protein: CASRQVARQYEQYF
CDR3 DNA: TGCGCCAGCCGACAGGTCGCTCGCCAATACGAGCAGTACTTC

V gene: TRBV5-1
D gene: -
J gene: TRBJ1-3
clone size: -
CDR3 protein: CASSFAPSSGNTIYF
CDR3 DNA: TGCGCCAGCAGCTTTGCCCCAAGCTCTGGAAACACCATATATTTT

V gene: TRBV7-2
D gene: -
J gene: TRBJ1-5
clone size: few
CDR3 protein: CASSLDAAGAQPQHF
CDR3 DNA: TGTGCCAGCAGCTTAGATGCAGCGGGGGCTCAGCCCCAGCATTTT

V gene: TRBV7-8
D gene: -
J gene: TRBJ2-2
clone size: few
CDR3 protein: CASSLRRGQRTGELFF
CDR3 DNA: TGTGCCAGCAGCTTAAGGAGAGGACAGCGCACCGGGGAGCTGTTTTTT

V gene: TRBV20-1
D gene: -
J gene: TRBJ2-3
clone size: -
CDR3 protein: CSARPGGNTDTQYF
CDR3 DNA: TGCAGTGCTAGACCCGGGGGCAACACAGATACGCAGTATTTT

V gene: TRBV10-3
D gene: TRBD1
J gene: TRBJ2-3
clone size: -
CDR3 protein: CAIGQGARDTQYF
CDR3 DNA: TGTGCCATCGGGCAGGGGGCAAGAGATACGCAGTATTTT